The rows below give T cell receptor beta chains drawn from one sample of a study of Graves' ophthalmopathy and Graves' hyperthyroidism. TCRdb re-derived calls from the multiplex PCR reads in MiXCR, one entry per CDR3 protein. The sample holds 900,000 to 1,200,000 distinct CDR3 sequences, about 35% seen once. The sequenced sample consisted of peripheral blood or thyroid tissue (not recorded which). These receptors all come from an adult man with Graves' hyperthyroidism. The CDR3 runs from the conserved cysteine through the conserved F or W. The D gene is left open where the match is weak. Not all rows give a size; the values are once, few, many and, for expanded clones, a class.

v_gene: TRBV12-3/TRBV12-4; abundance: many; d_gene: .; j_gene: TRBJ1-5; CDR3nt: TGTGCCAGCAGTCCTGACACGGAATTGAATCAGCCCCAGCATTTT; CDR3aa: CASSPDTELNQPQHF
v_gene: TRBV29-1; abundance: many; d_gene: .; j_gene: TRBJ2-2; CDR3nt: TGCAGCGTTGCCCCCAGGGTGGGATACACCGGGGAGCTGTTTTTT; CDR3aa: CSVAPRVGYTGELFF
v_gene: TRBV7-8; abundance: .; d_gene: TRBD1; j_gene: TRBJ2-7; CDR3nt: TGTGCCAGCAGCTTAGAAGTCGGGACAGGGACCTCCTACGAGCAGTACTTC; CDR3aa: CASSLEVGTGTSYEQYF
v_gene: TRBV5-5; abundance: .; d_gene: .; j_gene: TRBJ2-7; CDR3nt: TGTGCCAGCAGGCTTAGGGTGGACACCTACGAGCAGTACTTC; CDR3aa: CASRLRVDTYEQYF
v_gene: TRBV7-9; abundance: .; d_gene: .; j_gene: TRBJ2-3; CDR3nt: TGTGCCAGCAGCTTTAACACAGATACGCAGTATTTT; CDR3aa: CASSFNTDTQYF
v_gene: TRBV24-1; abundance: .; d_gene: .; j_gene: TRBJ1-1; CDR3nt: TGTGCCACCCGCGACCGTTACACTGAAGCTTTCTTT; CDR3aa: CATRDRYTEAFF
v_gene: TRBV4-1; abundance: few; d_gene: .; j_gene: TRBJ2-5; CDR3nt: TGCGCCAGCAGCCAAGTTCAGGGCGTCCAAGAGACCCAGTACTTC; CDR3aa: CASSQVQGVQETQYF
v_gene: TRBV5-4; abundance: few; d_gene: TRBD2; j_gene: TRBJ2-5; CDR3nt: TGTGCCAGCAGCCCAGGTTCCCCCCACGCACTAGCGCGAGAGACCCAGTACTTC; CDR3aa: CASSPGSPHALARETQYF
v_gene: TRBV7-6; abundance: many; d_gene: .; j_gene: TRBJ2-5; CDR3nt: TGTGCCAGCAGCCCGACCCGGATATTGGAGACCCAGTACTTC; CDR3aa: CASSPTRILETQYF
v_gene: TRBV4-1; abundance: .; d_gene: .; j_gene: TRBJ2-2; CDR3nt: TGCGCCAGCAGCCAAGAGGCAGAAGCAACAGCGAACACCGGGGAGCTGTTTTTT; CDR3aa: CASSQEAEATANTGELFF
v_gene: TRBV10-3; abundance: .; d_gene: .; j_gene: TRBJ1-1; CDR3nt: TGTGCCATCAGTGAGTGGGCGCACACTGAAGCTTTCTTT; CDR3aa: CAISEWAHTEAFF
v_gene: TRBV29-1; abundance: .; d_gene: .; j_gene: TRBJ1-2; CDR3nt: TGCAGTTTAGGACCGGGAGGCTACACCTTC; CDR3aa: CSLGPGGYTF
v_gene: TRBV10-2; abundance: .; d_gene: TRBD1; j_gene: TRBJ2-7; CDR3nt: TGCGCCAGCAGTGAGTCCCCGGACAGGGTAAACCACGAGCAGTACTTC; CDR3aa: CASSESPDRVNHEQYF
v_gene: TRBV10-3; abundance: .; d_gene: .; j_gene: TRBJ1-5; CDR3nt: TGTGCCATCAGTCGGGACGCTACGAGCAATCAGCCCCAGCATTTT; CDR3aa: CAISRDATSNQPQHF
v_gene: TRBV20-1; abundance: once; d_gene: .; j_gene: TRBJ2-5; CDR3nt: TGCAGTGCTAGCCCCCGGACCACTGAAGAGACCCAGTACTTC; CDR3aa: CSASPRTTEETQYF
v_gene: TRBV5-1; abundance: .; d_gene: TRBD1; j_gene: TRBJ2-5; CDR3nt: TGCGCCAGCAGCTCGAGGGGGCCTGAGGAGACCCAGTACTTC; CDR3aa: CASSSRGPEETQYF
v_gene: TRBV6-6; abundance: .; d_gene: .; j_gene: TRBJ2-7; CDR3nt: TGTGCCAGCAGTAAATGGACAGCGAGCTCCTACGAGCAGTACTTC; CDR3aa: CASSKWTASSYEQYF
v_gene: TRBV4-3; abundance: many; d_gene: TRBD1; j_gene: TRBJ1-5; CDR3nt: TGCGCCAGCAGCCAATGGACAGGGGATCAGCCCCAGCATTTT; CDR3aa: CASSQWTGDQPQHF
v_gene: TRBV2; abundance: many; d_gene: .; j_gene: TRBJ2-2; CDR3nt: TGTGCCAGCAGTGAAAAGTCGGGGGACACCGGGGAGCTGTTTTTT; CDR3aa: CASSEKSGDTGELFF
v_gene: TRBV10-2; abundance: .; d_gene: TRBD1; j_gene: TRBJ2-7; CDR3nt: TGCGCCAGCAGCGAGAGACTTTGGGGACAGGGTTACGAGCAGTACTTC; CDR3aa: CASSERLWGQGYEQYF
v_gene: TRBV7-9; abundance: .; d_gene: TRBD1; j_gene: TRBJ2-7; CDR3nt: TGTGCCAGCAGTTACCCAAACCCGGGACAGAGCTCCTACGAGCAGTACTTC; CDR3aa: CASSYPNPGQSSYEQYF
v_gene: TRBV10-1; abundance: many; d_gene: TRBD1; j_gene: TRBJ2-2; CDR3nt: TGCGCCAGCAGTCGCGGACAGGGGGCTGCCGGGGAGCTGTTTTTT; CDR3aa: CASSRGQGAAGELFF
v_gene: TRBV15; abundance: .; d_gene: .; j_gene: TRBJ1-2; CDR3nt: TGTGCCAGCAGCACCTTACTCACAACAGCTAACTATGGCTACACCTTC; CDR3aa: CASSTLLTTANYGYTF
v_gene: TRBV9; abundance: many; d_gene: TRBD1; j_gene: TRBJ1-2; CDR3nt: TGTGCCAGCAGCGTAGCTGCGGGACAGGGTGTCTATGGCTACACCTTC; CDR3aa: CASSVAAGQGVYGYTF
v_gene: TRBV2; abundance: many; d_gene: .; j_gene: TRBJ2-7; CDR3nt: TGTGCCAGCAGACAGGAGACCTACGAGCAGTACTTC; CDR3aa: CASRQETYEQYF
v_gene: TRBV7-8; abundance: many; d_gene: .; j_gene: TRBJ1-5; CDR3nt: TGTGCCAGCAGCTCACTCAGGGGTAATCAGCCCCAGCATTTT; CDR3aa: CASSSLRGNQPQHF
v_gene: TRBV7-9; abundance: .; d_gene: TRBD1; j_gene: TRBJ1-1; CDR3nt: TGTGCCAGCAGCCTAACAGCGGGACAGGGAACTGAAGCTTTCTTT; CDR3aa: CASSLTAGQGTEAFF
v_gene: TRBV10-3; abundance: .; d_gene: TRBD2; j_gene: TRBJ2-3; CDR3nt: TGTGCCATCAAGGGTAGCGGGAGGGTCCGCGGCTCAGATACGCAGTATTTT; CDR3aa: CAIKGSGRVRGSDTQYF
v_gene: TRBV15; abundance: many; d_gene: TRBD1; j_gene: TRBJ2-7; CDR3nt: TGTGCCACCAGCAGAGTCATTGGACAGGGGGCTGACGAGCAGTACTTC; CDR3aa: CATSRVIGQGADEQYF
v_gene: TRBV7-2; abundance: .; d_gene: TRBD1; j_gene: TRBJ1-1; CDR3nt: TGTGCCAGCAGCTTATGGACAGGGGGCATGAACACTGAAGCTTTCTTT; CDR3aa: CASSLWTGGMNTEAFF
v_gene: TRBV6-5; abundance: many; d_gene: .; j_gene: TRBJ2-5; CDR3nt: TGTGCCAGCAGTCGTTCAACCTGGGAGACCCAGTACTTC; CDR3aa: CASSRSTWETQYF
v_gene: TRBV7-9; abundance: many; d_gene: TRBD2; j_gene: TRBJ2-7; CDR3nt: TGTGCCAGCAGCTTAGAACGAGGCGGGGGGCTCACTGCCGAGCAGTACTTC; CDR3aa: CASSLERGGGLTAEQYF
v_gene: TRBV11-2; abundance: many; d_gene: .; j_gene: TRBJ1-1; CDR3nt: TGTGCCAGCAGCGAGCGACCGGACTTAAACACTGAAGCTTTCTTT; CDR3aa: CASSERPDLNTEAFF
v_gene: TRBV9; abundance: .; d_gene: TRBD1; j_gene: TRBJ2-2; CDR3nt: TGTGCCAGCTCACCAACAGGACAGGGGACTCCCGCGCTGGAGCTGTTTTTT; CDR3aa: CASSPTGQGTPALELFF
v_gene: TRBV7-2; abundance: many; d_gene: TRBD2; j_gene: TRBJ2-7; CDR3nt: TGTGCCAGCAGCAGCTGGGGACTACTGGACCACGAGCAGTACTTC; CDR3aa: CASSSWGLLDHEQYF
v_gene: TRBV10-3; abundance: many; d_gene: TRBD1; j_gene: TRBJ2-5; CDR3nt: TGTGCCATCAGTGAGGGGCGGGGACAGGGGAAAGGAGAGACCCAGTACTTC; CDR3aa: CAISEGRGQGKGETQYF
v_gene: TRBV12-3/TRBV12-4; abundance: .; d_gene: .; j_gene: TRBJ2-2; CDR3nt: TGTGCCAGCAGTGATAAGGGAGTTCAGGGGAACACCGGGGAGCTGTTTTTT; CDR3aa: CASSDKGVQGNTGELFF
v_gene: TRBV29-1; abundance: .; d_gene: TRBD2; j_gene: TRBJ2-7; CDR3nt: TGCAGTTTAAGCGGGACCTACGAGCAGTACTTC; CDR3aa: CSLSGTYEQYF
v_gene: TRBV9; abundance: many; d_gene: .; j_gene: TRBJ1-1; CDR3nt: TGTGCCAGCAGCGTAACTGTTCGGAACACTGAAGCTTTCTTT; CDR3aa: CASSVTVRNTEAFF
v_gene: TRBV20-1; abundance: many; d_gene: .; j_gene: TRBJ2-7; CDR3nt: TGCAGTGCTAGAGGTGTCAGGAGTTACGAGCAGTACTTC; CDR3aa: CSARGVRSYEQYF
v_gene: TRBV28; abundance: .; d_gene: .; j_gene: TRBJ1-1; CDR3nt: TGTGCCAGCAGTTTTGGGGGAACACGGCAAAACACTGAAGCTTTCTTT; CDR3aa: CASSFGGTRQNTEAFF